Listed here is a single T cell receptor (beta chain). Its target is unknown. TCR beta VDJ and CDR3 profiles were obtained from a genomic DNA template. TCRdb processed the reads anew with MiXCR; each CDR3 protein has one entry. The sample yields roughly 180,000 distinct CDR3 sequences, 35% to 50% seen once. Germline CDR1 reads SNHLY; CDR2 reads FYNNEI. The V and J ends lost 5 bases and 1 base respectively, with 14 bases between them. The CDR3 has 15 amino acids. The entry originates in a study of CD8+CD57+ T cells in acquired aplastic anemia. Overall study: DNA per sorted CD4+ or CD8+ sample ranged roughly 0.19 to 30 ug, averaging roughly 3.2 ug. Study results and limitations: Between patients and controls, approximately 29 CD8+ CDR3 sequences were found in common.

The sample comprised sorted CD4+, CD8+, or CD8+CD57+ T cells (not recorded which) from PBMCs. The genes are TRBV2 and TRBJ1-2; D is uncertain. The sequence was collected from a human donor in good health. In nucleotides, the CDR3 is TGTGCCAGCAGTCGGAACAGCAGGTTTAACTATGGCTACACCTTC. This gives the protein CASSRNSRFNYGYTF. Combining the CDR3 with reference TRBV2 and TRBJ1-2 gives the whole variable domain EPEVTQTPSHQVTQMGQEVILRCVPISNHLYFYWYRQILGQKVEFLVSFYNNEISEKSEIFDDQFSVERPDGSNFTLKIRSTKLEDSAMYFCASSRNSRFNYGYTFGSGTRLTVV.